This section outlines one T cell receptor beta chain sequence together with its context. These data belong to a study of control samples from healthy donors and cancer patients. V was pared by 1 base and J by 6 bases, with 7 bases between. This CDR3 contains 13 residues. Germline lookup yields CDR1 LGHNA and CDR2 YNFKEQ. Produced via immunoSEQ multiplex PCR; TCRdb's table is partial and in-frame only. The table shows some 120,000 clones, with about 92% occurring only once. Material: PBMCs. The chain joins TRBV4-2 to TRBJ1-5; D gene uncertain. This clonotype originated in a man aged 45-65 years with head and neck cancer. The CDR3 loop reads CASSQGSGQPQHF. The CDR3 DNA reads as TGTGCCAGCAGCCAAGGGTCGGGTCAGCCCCAGCATTTT.